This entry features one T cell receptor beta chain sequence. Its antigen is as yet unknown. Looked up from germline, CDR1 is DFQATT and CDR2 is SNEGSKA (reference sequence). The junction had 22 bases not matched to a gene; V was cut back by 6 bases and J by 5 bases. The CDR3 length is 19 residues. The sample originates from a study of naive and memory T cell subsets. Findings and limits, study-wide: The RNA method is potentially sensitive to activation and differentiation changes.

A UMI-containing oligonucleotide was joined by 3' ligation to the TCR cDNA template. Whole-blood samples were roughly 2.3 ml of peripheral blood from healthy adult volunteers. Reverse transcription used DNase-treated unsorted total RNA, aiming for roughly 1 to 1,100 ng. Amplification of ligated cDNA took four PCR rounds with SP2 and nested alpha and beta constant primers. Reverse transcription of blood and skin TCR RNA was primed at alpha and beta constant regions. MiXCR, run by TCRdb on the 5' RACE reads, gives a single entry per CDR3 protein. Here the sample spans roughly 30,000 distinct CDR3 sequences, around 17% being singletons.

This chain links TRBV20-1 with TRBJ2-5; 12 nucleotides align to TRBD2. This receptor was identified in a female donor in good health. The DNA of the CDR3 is TGCAGTGCAGCTAGCGGGGGGGCCGGTTGGGCGTCCCGCCAGGAGACCCAGTACTTC. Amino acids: CSAASGGAGWASRQETQYF.